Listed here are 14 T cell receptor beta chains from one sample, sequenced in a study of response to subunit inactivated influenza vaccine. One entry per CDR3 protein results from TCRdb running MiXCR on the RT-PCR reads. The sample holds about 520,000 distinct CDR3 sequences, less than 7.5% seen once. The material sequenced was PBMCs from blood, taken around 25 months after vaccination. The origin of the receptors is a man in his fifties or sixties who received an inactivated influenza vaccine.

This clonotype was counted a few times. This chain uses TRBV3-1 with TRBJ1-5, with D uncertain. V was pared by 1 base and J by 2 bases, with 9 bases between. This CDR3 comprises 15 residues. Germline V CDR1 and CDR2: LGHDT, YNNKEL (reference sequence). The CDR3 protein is CASSQGIRGNQPQHF. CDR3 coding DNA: TGTGCCAGCAGCCAAGGAATAAGGGGCAATCAGCCCCAGCATTTT.

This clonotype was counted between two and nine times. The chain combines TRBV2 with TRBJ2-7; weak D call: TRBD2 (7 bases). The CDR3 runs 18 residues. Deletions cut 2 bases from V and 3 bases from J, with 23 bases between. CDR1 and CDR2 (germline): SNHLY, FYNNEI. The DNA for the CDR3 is TGTGCCAGCAGTGAAATCCATGGACAAGGGAGGGGGGGCTACGAGCAGTACTTC. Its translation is CASSEIHGQGRGGYEQYF.

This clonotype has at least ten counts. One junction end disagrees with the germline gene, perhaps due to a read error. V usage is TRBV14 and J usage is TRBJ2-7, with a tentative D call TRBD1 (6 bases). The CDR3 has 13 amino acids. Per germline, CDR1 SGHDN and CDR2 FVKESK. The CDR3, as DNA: TGTGCCAGCAGCCAAGCATTGATAACAGGGAGAATGTTC. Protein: CASSQALITGRMF.

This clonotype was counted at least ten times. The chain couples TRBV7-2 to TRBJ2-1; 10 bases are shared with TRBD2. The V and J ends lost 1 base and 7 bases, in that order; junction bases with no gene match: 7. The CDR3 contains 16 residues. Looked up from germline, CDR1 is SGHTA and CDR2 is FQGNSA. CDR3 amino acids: CASSLGLAGASNEQFF. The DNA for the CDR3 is TGTGCCAGCAGCTTAGGCCTAGCGGGAGCTTCTAATGAGCAGTTCTTC.

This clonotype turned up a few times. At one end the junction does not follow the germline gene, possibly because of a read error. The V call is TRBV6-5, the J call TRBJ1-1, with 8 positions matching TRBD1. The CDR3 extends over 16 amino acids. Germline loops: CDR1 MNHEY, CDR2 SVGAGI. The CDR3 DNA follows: TGTGCCAGCAGATACTCCCAGGGGGCGAGGAGCACTGAAGCTTTCTTT. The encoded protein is CASRYSQGARSTEAFF.

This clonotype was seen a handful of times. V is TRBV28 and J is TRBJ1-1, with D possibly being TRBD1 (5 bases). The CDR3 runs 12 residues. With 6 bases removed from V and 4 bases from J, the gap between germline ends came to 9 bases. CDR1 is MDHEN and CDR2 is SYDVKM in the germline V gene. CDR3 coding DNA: TGTGCCAGCAGATCAGGGCTCACTGAAGCTTTCTTT. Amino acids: CASRSGLTEAFF.

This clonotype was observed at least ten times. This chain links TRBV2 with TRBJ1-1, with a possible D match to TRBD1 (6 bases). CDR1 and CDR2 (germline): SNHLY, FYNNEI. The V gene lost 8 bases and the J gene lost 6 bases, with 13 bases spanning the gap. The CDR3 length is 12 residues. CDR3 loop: CASGTLDPEAFF. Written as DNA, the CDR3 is TGTGCCAGCGGGACACTCGACCCTGAAGCTTTCTTT.

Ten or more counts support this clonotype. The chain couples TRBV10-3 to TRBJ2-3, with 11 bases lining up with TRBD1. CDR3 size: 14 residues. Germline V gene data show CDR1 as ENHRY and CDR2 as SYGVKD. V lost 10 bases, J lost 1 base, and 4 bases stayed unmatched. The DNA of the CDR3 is TGTGCCACCGGGACAGGGGGTGGCACAGATACGCAGTATTTT. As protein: CATGTGGGTDTQYF.

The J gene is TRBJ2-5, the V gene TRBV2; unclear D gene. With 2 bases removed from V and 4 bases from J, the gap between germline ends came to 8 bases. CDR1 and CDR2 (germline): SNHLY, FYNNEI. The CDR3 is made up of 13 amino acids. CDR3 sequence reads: CASSEISRETQYF. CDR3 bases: TGTGCCAGCAGTGAAATTTCGCGAGAGACCCAGTACTTC.

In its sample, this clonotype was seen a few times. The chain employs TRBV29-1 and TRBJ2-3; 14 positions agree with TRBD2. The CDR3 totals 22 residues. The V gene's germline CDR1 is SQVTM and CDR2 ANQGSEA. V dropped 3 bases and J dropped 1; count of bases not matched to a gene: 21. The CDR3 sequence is CSVEIDRRVTSGRAKGTDTQYF. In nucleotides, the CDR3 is TGCAGCGTTGAGATTGACCGCCGGGTGACTAGCGGGAGGGCGAAGGGCACAGATACGCAGTATTTT.

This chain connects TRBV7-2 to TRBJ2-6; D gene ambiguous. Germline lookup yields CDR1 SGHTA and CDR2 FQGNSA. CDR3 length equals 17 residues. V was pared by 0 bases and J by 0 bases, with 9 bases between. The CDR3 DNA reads TGTGCCAGCAGCTTAGCGGTCGCTTCCTCTGGGGCCAACGTCCTGACTTTC. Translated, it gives CASSLAVASSGANVLTF.

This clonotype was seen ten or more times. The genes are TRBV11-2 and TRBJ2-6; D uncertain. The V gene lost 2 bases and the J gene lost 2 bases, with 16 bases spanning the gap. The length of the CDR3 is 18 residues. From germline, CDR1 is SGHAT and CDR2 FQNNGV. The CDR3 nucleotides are TGTGCCAGCAGCTTAATTTTGGCAAACCGGGCTGGGGCCAACGTCCTGACTTTC. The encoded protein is CASSLILANRAGANVLTF.

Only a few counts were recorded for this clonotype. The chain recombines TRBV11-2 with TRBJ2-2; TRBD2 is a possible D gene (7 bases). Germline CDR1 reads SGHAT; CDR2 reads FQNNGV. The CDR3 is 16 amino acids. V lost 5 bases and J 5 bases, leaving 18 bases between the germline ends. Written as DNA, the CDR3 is TGTGCCAGCAGCCGAGTAGGGGGGGTATGGACCGGGGAGCTGTTTTTT. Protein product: CASSRVGGVWTGELFF.

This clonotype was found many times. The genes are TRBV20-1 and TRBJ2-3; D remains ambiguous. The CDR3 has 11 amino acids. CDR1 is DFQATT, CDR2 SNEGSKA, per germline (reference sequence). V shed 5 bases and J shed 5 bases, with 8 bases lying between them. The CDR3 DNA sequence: TGCAGTGCTCTAATTTTAGATACGCAGTATTTT. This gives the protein CSALILDTQYF.